This TCR beta chain comes out of a study of shared clonotypes between healthy human individuals. The germline gives CDR1 SGHTA, CDR2 FQGTGA. The germline V and J ends were trimmed by 4 bases and 1 base, with 20 bases remaining between them. The CDR3 is 18 residues long. Overall study results and limits: Depth was large, yet rarefaction showed that sorted-subset sequencing was incomplete. Around 5% of naive CD4 clonotypes were common to a few donors.

Sorted-subset replicate PCR reactions contained about 200 ng DNA, corresponding to some 29,000 T cell genomes. Authors' processing steps: From ImmunoSEQ came sequences covering only the junction and carrying no quality scores, so filtering differed. Sequencing was performed with immunoSEQ multiplex PCR; in TCRdb, only in-frame clones are kept and a portion is missing. The V and J calls and clone size come from that table; D and trimming were worked out from the DNA. The table includes about 520,000 clones, approximately 94% detected once. As for this clone: Its cognate antigen is unknown.

V and J are TRBV7-3 and TRBJ1-5, with TRBD1 as a possible D gene (6 bases). The sequencing input was naive CD4+ T cells sorted from blood. The subset here: CD45RA+ positively selected. This clonotype was obtained from a woman younger than 45 in good health. CDR3 in amino acids: CASSSRDPGGRSNQPQHF. The CDR3 bases are TGTGCCAGCAGCTCCCGGGACCCCGGGGGGCGAAGCAATCAGCCCCAGCATTTT.